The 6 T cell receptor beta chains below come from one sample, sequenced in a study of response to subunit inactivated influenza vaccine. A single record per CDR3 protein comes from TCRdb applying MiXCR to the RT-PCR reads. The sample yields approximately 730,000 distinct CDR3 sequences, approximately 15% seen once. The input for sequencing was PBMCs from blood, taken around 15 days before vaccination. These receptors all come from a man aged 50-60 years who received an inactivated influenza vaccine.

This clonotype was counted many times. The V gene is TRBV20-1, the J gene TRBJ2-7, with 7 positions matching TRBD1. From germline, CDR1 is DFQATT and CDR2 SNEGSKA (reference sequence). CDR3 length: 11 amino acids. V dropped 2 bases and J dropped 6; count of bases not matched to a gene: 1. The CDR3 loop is CSARTGVEQYF. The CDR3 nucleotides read TGCAGTGCTAGAACAGGGGTCGAGCAGTACTTC.

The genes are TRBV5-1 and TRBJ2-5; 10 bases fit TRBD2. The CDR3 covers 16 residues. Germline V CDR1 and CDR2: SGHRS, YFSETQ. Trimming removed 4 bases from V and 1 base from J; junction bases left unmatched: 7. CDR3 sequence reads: CASSRSPSGGQETQYF. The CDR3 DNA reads TGCGCCAGCAGCCGGAGCCCTAGCGGGGGCCAAGAGACCCAGTACTTC.

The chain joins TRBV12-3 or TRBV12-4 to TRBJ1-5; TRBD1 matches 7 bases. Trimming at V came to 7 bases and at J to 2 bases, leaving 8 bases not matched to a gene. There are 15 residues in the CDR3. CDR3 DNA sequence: TGTGCCAGCACCGCTGGGACAGTAGGCAATCAGCCCCAGCATTTT. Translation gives CASTAGTVGNQPQHF.

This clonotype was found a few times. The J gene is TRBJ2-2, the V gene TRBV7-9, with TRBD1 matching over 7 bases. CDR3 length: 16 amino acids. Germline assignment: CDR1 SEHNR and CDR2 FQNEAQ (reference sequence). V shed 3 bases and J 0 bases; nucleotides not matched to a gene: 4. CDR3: CASSFRDRANTGELFF. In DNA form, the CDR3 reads TGTGCCAGCAGCTTTAGGGACAGAGCGAACACCGGGGAGCTGTTTTTT.

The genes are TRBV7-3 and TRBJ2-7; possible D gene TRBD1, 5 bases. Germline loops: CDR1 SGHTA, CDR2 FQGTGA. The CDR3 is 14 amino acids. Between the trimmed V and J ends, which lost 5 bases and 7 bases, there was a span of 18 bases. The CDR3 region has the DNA TGTGCCAGCAGCCCGTTACAGGTCCCGGGTGAGCAGTACTTC. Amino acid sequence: CASSPLQVPGEQYF.

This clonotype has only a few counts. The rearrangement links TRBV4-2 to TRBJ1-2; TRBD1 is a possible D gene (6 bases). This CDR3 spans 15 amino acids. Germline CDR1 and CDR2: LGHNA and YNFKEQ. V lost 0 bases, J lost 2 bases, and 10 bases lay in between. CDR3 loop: CASSQDRDKNYGYTF. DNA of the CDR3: TGTGCCAGCAGCCAAGACCGGGACAAAAACTATGGCTACACCTTC.